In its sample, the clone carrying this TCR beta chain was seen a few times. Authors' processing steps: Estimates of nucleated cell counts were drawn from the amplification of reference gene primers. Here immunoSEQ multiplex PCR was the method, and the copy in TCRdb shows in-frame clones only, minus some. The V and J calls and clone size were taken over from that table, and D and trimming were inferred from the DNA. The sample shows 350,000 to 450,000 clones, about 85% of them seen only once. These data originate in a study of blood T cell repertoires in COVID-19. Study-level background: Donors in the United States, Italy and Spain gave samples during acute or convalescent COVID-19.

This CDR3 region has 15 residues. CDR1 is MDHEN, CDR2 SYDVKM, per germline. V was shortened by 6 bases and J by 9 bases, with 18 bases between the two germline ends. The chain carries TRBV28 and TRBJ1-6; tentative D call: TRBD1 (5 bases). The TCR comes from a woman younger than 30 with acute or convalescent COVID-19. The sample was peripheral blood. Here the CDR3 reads CASSLISGAGSPLHF. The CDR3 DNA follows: TGTGCCAGCAGCTTGATTTCTGGGGCCGGTTCACCCCTCCACTTT.